This T cell receptor (beta chain) was profiled in a study of T cells in Graves' hyperthyroidism and ophthalmopathy. Clinical symptoms, serum thyroxine, TRAb, thyroid ultrasound and orbital computed tomography established diagnosis. About 10 ml fresh peripheral blood yielded the PBMCs. This clonotype was recorded at least ten times. Its antigen is currently unknown. Amplified TCR beta CDR3 regions came from RNA transcripts. Using the HTBI primer set, a first-round RT-PCR was run on the TCR CDR3. TCRdb processed the multiplex PCR reads anew with MiXCR; each CDR3 protein has one entry. The sample has around 500,000 distinct CDR3 sequences, under 15% seen once. Findings of the study overall: Most thyroid-expanded clonotypes above 0.001 were also found in blood. Patients with ophthalmopathy were separated from those with stable hyperthyroidism by a 13 V-J model.

CDR3 length: 15 amino acids. Germline lookup yields CDR1 ENHRY and CDR2 SYGVKD. The V gene lost 0 bases and the J gene lost 5 bases, with 13 bases spanning the gap. The V gene is TRBV10-3, the J gene TRBJ1-1; possible D gene TRBD1, 5 bases. Sample: blood. This TCR was sampled from a woman between 18 and 29 years old with Graves' hyperthyroidism. Here the CDR3 DNA reads TGTGCCATCAGTGAGTCGGAGCAGGGAGGGACTGAAGCTTTCTTT. It specifies CAISESEQGGTEAFF.